What follows describes a single T cell receptor (beta chain). The target antigen is unknown. As to time point: newly diagnosed GD, antithyroid drugs for less than 3 months. RNA extracted from PBMCs served as the sequencing template. These data originate in a study of regulatory T cells in long-lasting Graves disease. Study results and limitations: Among the persistent patients, some 2,900 public clonotypes were shared, more than the 750 to 1,000 shared among new patients.

To make TCR beta libraries, researchers used iRepertoire HTBI primers and Arm-PCR of CDR3 regions. MiXCR was run by TCRdb on the multiplex PCR reads, yielding one entry per CDR3 protein. The data contain hundreds of thousands of distinct CDR3 sequences, 16% of them seen just once; the ten biggest clones take up 15% to 20%. These same data were also listed under a study on T cells in Graves' hyperthyroidism and ophthalmopathy. That source notes: With a duration under 2 months, the hyperthyroidism was newly diagnosed in patients aged 18 to 65. Using the HTBI primer set, a first-round RT-PCR was run on the TCR CDR3. Separating ophthalmopathy from stable hyperthyroidism was achieved by a 13 V-J model.

The sequencing here drew on peripheral blood mononuclear cells (PBMCs), taken at new diagnosis, from a patient treated with antithyroid drugs. The clonotype originates from a woman in her 30s with Graves disease.

CDR3 sequence (DNA): TGTGCCAGCAGCGCCGGGGACAGGGAACGGTGGTTCTTC. Translating it yields CASSAGDRERWFF. V gene TRBV9 combines with J gene TRBJ2-1; 9 nucleotides match TRBD1. The junction had 10 bases not matched to a gene; V was cut back by 3 bases and J by 15 bases. The germline CDR1 and CDR2 sequences are SGDLS and YYNGEE. The CDR3 extends over 13 amino acids.